This T cell receptor (beta chain) derives from a study of blood T cell repertoires in COVID-19. CDR1 ENHRY and CDR2 SYGVKD come from the germline V gene. With 2 bases removed from V and 8 bases from J, the gap between germline ends came to 10 bases. The CDR3 length is 13 residues. Libraries were prepared by immunoSEQ multiplex PCR; TCRdb keeps only in-frame clonotypes and omits some of them. The sample lists 55,000 to 85,000 clones; 80% to 90% were seen once. The rearrangement links TRBV10-3 to TRBJ1-5; possible D gene TRBD1, 6 bases. The sequence came from a human donor in a cohort sampled during active COVID-19. The material sequenced was peripheral blood. The CDR3 reads CAISETGTKPQHF. The CDR3 nucleotides are TGTGCCATCAGTGAGACAGGGACGAAGCCCCAGCATTTT.